The present T cell receptor (beta chain) was sequenced within a study of Graves' ophthalmopathy and Graves' hyperthyroidism. Findings of the study overall: Blood contained most expanded thyroid clonotypes exceeding 0.001 frequency. For separating ophthalmopathy from stable hyperthyroidism, a 13-signature model gave around 86% sensitivity and approximately 76% specificity.

RNA transcripts were the source from which TCR beta CDR3 regions were amplified. First-round RT-PCR used HTBI primers; second-round multiplex PCR followed. TCRdb recomputed calls from the multiplex PCR reads with MiXCR, one row per CDR3 protein. This table holds hundreds of thousands of distinct CDR3 sequences, over 20% found once. The germline V and J ends were trimmed by 11 bases and 4 bases, with 14 bases remaining between them. The CDR3 consists of 12 residues. The germline V gene has CDR1 SGHVS and CDR2 FQNEAQ. The diagnosis was founded upon clinical symptoms, serum thyroxine, TRAb, thyroid ultrasound and orbital computed tomography. Out of 9.5 to 10 ml of fresh peripheral blood, PBMCs were obtained. About this clonotype itself: Its antigen remains unidentified.

Sample: peripheral blood. The sequence was obtained from a woman in her late teens or twenties with stable Graves' hyperthyroidism. This rearrangement joins TRBV7-8 to TRBJ1-2; D call uncertain. For the CDR3, the DNA is TGTGCCTGGAGTGTCGCGATCTATGGCTACACCTTC. As protein: CAWSVAIYGYTF.